This T cell receptor (beta chain) was found in a study of post-analysis software for immune sequencing data. At the level of the study: The courses of disease that were included comprised relapsing-remitting, secondary progressive and progressive-relapsing multiple sclerosis. Study-wide points: Co-batched samples clustered tightly together by F measure. People with multiple sclerosis had a significantly lower normalized Chao1 diversity than controls did.

Each TCR beta cDNA library carried unique molecular identifiers. Between about 0.9 and 11 million T cells gave rise to 500,000 to 650,000 cDNA molecules. TCRdb reprocessed the PCR reads via MiXCR and lists one record per CDR3 protein. Here the sample spans approximately 630,000 distinct CDR3 sequences, 55% to 70% being singletons. Only a few counts were recorded for this clonotype. Antigen specificity is unknown. The sequence was collected from a girl aged 2 to 10 with multiple sclerosis. Sequencing was carried out using blood.

CDR3 nucleotides: TGCGCCAGCAGCTTGGCAGGGACAGTTGGCTACACCTTC. As protein: CASSLAGTVGYTF. The rearrangement uses TRBV5-1 and TRBJ1-2; 7 nucleotides line up with TRBD1. Germline CDR1 is SGHRS and CDR2 is YFSETQ. The length of the CDR3 is 13 residues. The V gene end was trimmed by 0 bases and the J gene end by 7 bases; junction bases not matched to a gene: 3.